Listed here are 23 T cell receptor beta chains from one sample, sequenced in a study of blood T cell repertoires in COVID-19. TCRdb's copy holds only in-frame clones and misses some; the assay was immunoSEQ multiplex PCR. The sample lists approximately 330,000 clones, roughly 90% occurring once. Sample: peripheral blood. The receptor set was obtained from a man in his thirties or forties with COVID-19, enrolled during active disease.

This rearrangement joins TRBV24-1 to TRBJ1-2; D unresolved. Germline V gene sequence: CDR1 KGHDR, CDR2 SFDVKD. The CDR3 covers 13 residues. Trimming took 0 bases from V and 7 from J, leaving 8 bases between them. As DNA, the CDR3 is TGTGCCACCAGTGATTTGGAGGGAGCTGGCTACACCTTC. Protein: CATSDLEGAGYTF.

The chain is built from TRBV6-2 or TRBV6-3 and TRBJ2-3, with TRBD2 matching 11 bases. The trim removed 6 bases at V and 4 bases at J, leaving 6 bases unmatched. From germline, CDR1 is MNHEY and CDR2 SVGEGT. The CDR3 is 15 residues long. The DNA of the CDR3 is TGTGCCAGCAGCCAACTAGCGGGAGTGTCAGATACGCAGTATTTT. This translates into CASSQLAGVSDTQYF.

As regards this clone: This may come from a read error, since a much larger clone is one base off. The rearrangement joins TRBV7-6 to TRBJ2-7; 7 bases agree with TRBD1. J gave up 0 bases and V 5 bases, and 4 bases lay outside the gene matches. Germline assignment: CDR1 SGHVS and CDR2 FNYEAQ. The CDR3 extends over 14 amino acids. CDR3 residues: CASSPRDSSYEQYF. CDR3 DNA: TGTGCCAGCAGCCCAAGGGACAGCTCCTACGAGCAGTACTTC.

The chain carries TRBV7-2 and TRBJ2-1, with 8 bases aligning to TRBD1. The CDR3 contains 15 residues. Looked up from germline, CDR1 is SGHTA and CDR2 is FQGNSA. J lost 8 bases, V lost 5 bases, and 11 bases had no gene match. The CDR3 region has the DNA TGTGCCAGCAGCCCCAGGGGGCGAGTCGCGGATGAGCAGTTCTTC. Protein product: CASSPRGRVADEQFF.

The V call is TRBV5-1, the J call TRBJ1-3; D may be TRBD1 (5 bases). Germline CDR1 is SGHRS and CDR2 is YFSETQ. V lost 0 bases and J lost 0, with 7 bases in between. The CDR3 has 15 residues. The CDR3 region is CASSLDTGSGNTIYF. In DNA form, the CDR3 reads TGCGCCAGCAGCTTGGATACAGGCTCTGGAAACACCATATATTTT.

CDR3 DNA sequence: TGTGCCAGCAGTCCCCTGAGCGGGGGGGTTCGCGAGCAGTACTTC. It encodes CASSPLSGGVREQYF. The chain recombines TRBV27 with TRBJ2-7; 10 bases fit TRBD2. The CDR3 consists of 15 residues. V lost 5 bases and J lost 6; bases outside the gene matches: 10. Germline V gene lookup returns CDR1 MNHEY and CDR2 SMNVEV (reference sequence).

The chain joins TRBV5-6 to TRBJ1-2; D is uncertain. The germline V and J ends were trimmed by 0 bases and 4 bases, with 7 bases remaining between them. CDR3 length: 13 residues. Per germline, CDR1 SGHDT and CDR2 YYEEEE. The CDR3 coding sequence is TGTGCCAGCAGCTTGGGGCAGTCCTATGGCTACACCTTC. This sequence encodes CASSLGQSYGYTF.

The CDR3 nucleotides are TGTGCCAGTAGCTTTAGCACAGATACGCAGTATTTT. This translates into CASSFSTDTQYF. The V and J genes are TRBV19 and TRBJ2-3; D uncertain. V lost 6 bases and J 0 bases, leaving 4 bases between the germline ends. The CDR3 contains 12 residues. Germline V gene lookup returns CDR1 LNHDA and CDR2 SQIVND (reference sequence).

The chain links TRBV6-5 to TRBJ1-1; tentative D call: TRBD1 (5 bases). V was pared by 8 bases and J by 0 bases, with 13 bases between. In germline, CDR1 is MNHEY, CDR2 SVGAGI. The CDR3 extends over 14 amino acids. The CDR3 DNA follows: TGTGCCAGCCATCCCGGGGGACTGAACACTGAAGCTTTCTTT. Translated: CASHPGGLNTEAFF.

This clone was found once. The chain uses TRBV7-8 and TRBJ2-1, with 7 nucleotides matching TRBD2. The J segment lost 0 bases and the V segment lost 6 bases, leaving 8 bases of the junction unmatched. This CDR3 is built from 16 residues. The germline CDR1 and CDR2 sequences are SGHVS and FQNEAQ. CDR3 nucleotide sequence: TGTGCCAGCAGAAGCAGCGGGGTTGGCTCCTACAATGAGCAGTTCTTC. Translation: CASRSSGVGSYNEQFF.

This chain joins TRBV4-3 and TRBJ2-7; D is unclear. The CDR3 extends over 13 amino acids. Germline V CDR1 and CDR2: LGHNA, YSLEER. Trimming pared 3 bases from V and 3 bases from J, leaving 9 bases between. The chain's CDR3 is CASSQTTGYEQYF. The DNA for the CDR3 is TGCGCCAGCAGCCAGACAACCGGCTACGAGCAGTACTTC.

The chain joins TRBV19 to TRBJ1-5, with D possibly being TRBD1 (5 bases). Germline CDR1 reads LNHDA; CDR2 reads SQIVND (reference sequence). The CDR3 sequence is 15 residues long. Trimming removed 1 base at V and 3 bases at J, with 10 bases between. The CDR3, as DNA: TGTGCCAGTAGTATAGCAGGGTCCTTCAATCAGCCCCAGCATTTT. Protein sequence: CASSIAGSFNQPQHF.

The chain employs TRBV10-3 and TRBJ2-1; 11 nucleotides agree with TRBD1. V lost 7 bases to trimming and J lost 7 bases; unmatched junction nucleotides: 6. The CDR3 consists of 14 residues. Germline CDR1 is ENHRY and CDR2 is SYGVKD. The CDR3 bases are TGTGCCATCACCGGGACAGGGGGGATGAATGAGCAGTTCTTC. Translated, it gives CAITGTGGMNEQFF.

The V and J genes are TRBV9 and TRBJ1-2; the match to TRBD1 covers 9 bases. Unmatched junction bases numbered 6, after V lost 0 bases and J lost 0 bases. The CDR3 is made up of 17 amino acids. The germline V gene encodes CDR1 SGDLS and CDR2 YYNGEE. The CDR3 loop is CASSVVADRGPNYGYTF. In DNA form, the CDR3 reads TGTGCCAGCAGCGTAGTTGCGGACAGGGGCCCTAACTATGGCTACACCTTC.

In this sample, this clone turned up once. The chain couples TRBV6-5 to TRBJ1-5, with D perhaps matching TRBD1 (5 bases). Trimming pared 6 bases from V and 2 bases from J, leaving 14 bases between. The CDR3 sequence is 15 residues long. Germline lookup yields CDR1 MNHEY and CDR2 SVGAGI. DNA of the CDR3: TGTGCCAGCAGCACAGGTTTTGGGGGCAATCAGCCCCAGCATTTT. Translating gives CASSTGFGGNQPQHF.

The chain joins TRBV7-2 to TRBJ2-3; D is unresolved. CDR3 length: 13 residues. Deletions cut 5 bases from V and 2 bases from J, with 8 bases between. Germline V gene data show CDR1 as SGHTA and CDR2 as FQGNSA. The CDR3 DNA follows: TGTGCCAGCAGCCCCTCCTTCACAGATACGCAGTATTTT. Its translation is CASSPSFTDTQYF.

CDR3 DNA: TGTGCCAGCAGTTCCCCGACAGGGGGTGTCTACGAGCAGTACTTC. The encoded protein is CASSSPTGGVYEQYF. The chain uses TRBV27 and TRBJ2-7; 9 bases are shared with TRBD1. The germline V gene has CDR1 MNHEY and CDR2 SMNVEV (reference sequence). This CDR3 region has 15 residues. Trimming cost V 4 bases and J 3 bases; bases outside gene matches: 7.

V gene TRBV7-6 combines with J gene TRBJ2-1; 10 bases are shared with TRBD2. Germline V gene sequence: CDR1 SGHVS, CDR2 FNYEAQ. V lost 5 bases to trimming and J lost 9 bases; unmatched junction nucleotides: 19. This CDR3 spans 18 amino acids. The CDR3 loop reads CASSGAGLAVKDWGEQFF. The CDR3 nucleotides are TGTGCCAGCAGCGGGGCTGGACTAGCGGTCAAAGATTGGGGTGAGCAGTTCTTC.

This chain uses TRBV5-6 with TRBJ1-2; D gene uncertain. This CDR3 region has 12 residues. Germline V gene lookup returns CDR1 SGHDT and CDR2 YYEEEE. Trimming pared 4 bases from V and 8 bases from J, leaving 12 bases between. CDR3 region: CASSPGVLGYTF. The CDR3, as DNA: TGTGCCAGCAGCCCGGGTGTTTTGGGCTACACCTTC.

The J gene is TRBJ2-6, the V gene TRBV9; no clear D. The CDR3 loop spans 17 amino acids. CDR1 SGDLS and CDR2 YYNGEE come from the germline V gene. V was clipped by 4 bases and J by 0 bases, with 14 bases between them. CDR3 bases: TGTGCCAGCAGCTTCCGACAACCCATCTCTGGGGCCAACGTCCTGACTTTC. Protein product: CASSFRQPISGANVLTF. Together with reference TRBV9 and TRBJ2-6, the CDR3 gives the full variable domain: DSGVTQTPKHLITATGQRVTLRCSPRSGDLSVYWYQQSLDQGLQFLIQYYNGEERAKGNILERFSAQQFPDLHSELNLSSLELGDSALYFCASSFRQPISGANVLTFGAGSRLTVL.

This chain uses TRBV19 with TRBJ1-1; D possibly corresponds to TRBD1 (6 bases). This CDR3 is 14 amino acids long. Trimming stripped 5 bases from V and 1 base from J, with 11 bases between. Germline V gene data show CDR1 as LNHDA and CDR2 as SQIVND (reference sequence). CDR3 region: CASSVGTPNTEAFF. The DNA for the CDR3 is TGTGCCAGTAGTGTCGGGACACCGAACACTGAAGCTTTCTTT.

The J gene is TRBJ2-1, the V gene TRBV7-8; TRBD2 matches at 7 bases. From germline, CDR1 is SGHVS and CDR2 FQNEAQ. V trimming: 7 bases; J trimming: 5 bases; junction bases outside the gene matches: 11. The CDR3 runs to 15 residues. CDR3 in DNA: TGTGCCAGCATCCCAGCTAGCGGAGTTAACAATGAGCAGTTCTTC. Protein product: CASIPASGVNNEQFF.

The V call is TRBV11-3, the J call TRBJ2-1; 15 bases fit TRBD2. The V segment lost 4 bases and the J segment 12 bases; nucleotides outside the gene matches: 10. Germline assignment: CDR1 SGHNT and CDR2 YENEEA. CDR3 size: 16 residues. The CDR3 coding sequence is TGTGCCAGCAGCTCGGGATGGACTAGCGGGGGGGCCTTGCAGTTCTTC. As protein: CASSSGWTSGGALQFF.